The 17 T cell receptor beta chains given below trace back to one sample, sequenced in a study of OX40 agonist ivuxolimab in advanced cancers. This table comes from immunoSEQ multiplex PCR, and its TCRdb copy is limited to in-frame clones, with some not included. The table records 50,000 to 70,000 clones, around 90% of them present only once. The source material was CD4+ or CD8+ T cells sorted from blood, sampled in a trial of the OX40 agonist ivuxolimab. Every receptor here comes from an adult with an advanced solid tumor such as melanoma, head and neck, liver or kidney cancer.

The sample holds a few counts of this clone. The chain links TRBV6-1 to TRBJ1-5; D unresolved. Trimming stripped 3 bases from V and 4 bases from J, with 10 bases between. The CDR3 covers 14 residues. Germline V gene lookup returns CDR1 MNHNS and CDR2 SASEGT. The CDR3: CASSDNGRNQPQHF. CDR3 in DNA: TGTGCCAGCAGTGACAACGGGAGGAATCAGCCCCAGCATTTT.

The rearrangement uses TRBV10-3 and TRBJ1-2; D is unclear. Trimming shortened V by 10 bases and J by 1 base, and 13 bases separated the two germline ends. The CDR3 length is 13 residues. The germline CDR1 and CDR2 sequences are ENHRY and SYGVKD. The CDR3 nucleotides are TGTGCCACCGATCCGGGAATTAACTATGGCTACACCTTC. This codes for CATDPGINYGYTF.

This clone occurred a few times. The V and J genes are TRBV10-2 and TRBJ2-2; 9 bases line up with TRBD2. J was trimmed by 8 bases and V by 2 bases; bases with no gene match: 6. The CDR3 runs 15 residues. Per the germline V gene, CDR1 is WSHSY and CDR2 is SAAADI. The CDR3 here is CASSEASGVAGELFF. CDR3 coding DNA: TGCGCCAGCAGTGAGGCTAGCGGGGTTGCTGGGGAGCTGTTTTTT.

The V call is TRBV10-3, the J call TRBJ2-5; TRBD1 matches at 11 bases. The V gene end was trimmed by 11 bases and the J gene end by 5 bases; junction bases not matched to a gene: 7. Germline assignment: CDR1 ENHRY and CDR2 SYGVKD. This CDR3 region has 13 residues. CDR3 DNA sequence: TGTGCCGCCGGACAGGGGGCAGGGGAGACCCAGTACTTC. Translation gives CAAGQGAGETQYF.

The chain uses TRBV14 and TRBJ1-2; no definite D call. The V end was cut by 1 base, the J end by 7 bases, with 10 bases between. CDR3 size: 13 residues. Germline CDR1 reads SGHDN; CDR2 reads FVKESK. The DNA of the CDR3 is TGTGCCAGCAGCCAAGTTGTGGGTGCTGGCTACACCTTC. It specifies CASSQVVGAGYTF. The full variable domain, in which reference TRBV14 and TRBJ1-2 provide the parts outside the CDR3, is EAGVTQFPSHSVIEKGQTVTLRCDPISGHDNLYWYRRVMGKEIKFLLHFVKESKQDESGMPNNRFLAERTGGTYSTLKVQPAELEDSGVYFCASSQVVGAGYTFGSGTRLTVV.

The chain employs TRBV6-1 and TRBJ1-1; no reliable D call. The V gene's germline CDR1 is MNHNS and CDR2 SASEGT. Trimming took 7 bases from V and 1 from J, leaving 13 bases between them. This CDR3 has 14 amino acids. The CDR3 loop is CASTKRQANTEAFF. CDR3 DNA: TGTGCCAGCACCAAGAGGCAGGCGAACACTGAAGCTTTCTTT.

The CDR3 is CASSLVAGSSYEQYF. DNA of the CDR3: TGTGCCAGCAGTTTAGTCGCAGGGAGCTCCTACGAGCAGTACTTC. The chain joins TRBV27 to TRBJ2-7, with D perhaps assigned TRBD1 or TRBD2 (5 bases each). Trimming stripped 2 bases from V and 0 bases from J, with 11 bases between. This CDR3 is built from 15 residues. Germline values: CDR1 MNHEY, CDR2 SMNVEV (reference sequence).

The gene calls are TRBV7-9 and TRBJ1-5; D ambiguous. CDR3 length: 12 amino acids. Trimming shortened V by 5 bases and J by 7 bases, and 9 bases separated the two germline ends. CDR1 is SEHNR and CDR2 is FQNEAQ in the germline V gene (reference sequence). This CDR3 is CASSRGGQPQHF. In nucleotides, the CDR3 is TGTGCCAGCAGCCGAGGAGGGCAGCCCCAGCATTTT.

Written as DNA, the CDR3 is TGTGCCAGCAGTGAAAGGTCAGCTACGCAGTATTTT. Its translation is CASSERSATQYF. The chain couples TRBV2 to TRBJ2-3; no clear D. CDR1 and CDR2 from the germline V gene are SNHLY and FYNNEI. The V gene lost 2 bases and the J gene lost 8 bases, with 8 bases spanning the gap. This CDR3 spans 12 amino acids.

The gene calls are TRBV6-5 and TRBJ1-2, with 10 bases lining up with TRBD1. The germline V gene has CDR1 MNHEY and CDR2 SVGAGI. This CDR3 has 15 amino acids. Germline trimming cut 5 bases from V and 8 bases from J; bases unmatched to any gene: 11. The CDR3 DNA is TGTGCCAGCAGTGCCCATCCGGGACAGGGGAACGGCTACACCTTC. Protein sequence: CASSAHPGQGNGYTF.

The table lists this clone with a count of one. The CDR3 DNA reads as TGTGCCATCAAAGGGGGGGGAGGTAATGAAGCTTTCTTT. Translating gives CAIKGGGGNEAFF. The chain uses TRBV10-3 and TRBJ1-1; TRBD1 might be the D (6 bases). The CDR3 covers 13 residues. Trimming took off 7 bases at V and 7 bases at J, with 16 bases between the two ends. In germline, CDR1 is ENHRY, CDR2 SYGVKD.

The chain combines TRBV5-5 with TRBJ2-2; D remains ambiguous. Germline V lookup: CDR1 SGHKS, CDR2 YYEKEE (reference sequence). The CDR3 consists of 15 residues. Trimming removed 2 bases at V and 5 bases at J, with 13 bases between. The CDR3 sequence is CASSFGRRDTGELFF. The CDR3 DNA reads TGTGCCAGCAGCTTTGGACGACGCGATACCGGGGAGCTGTTTTTT.

To note about this clone: The junction shows a germline mismatch at one end, possibly a read error. The V and J genes are TRBV29-1 and TRBJ2-1, with D possibly matching TRBD2 (6 bases). CDR3 size: 14 residues. CDR1 is SQVTM, CDR2 ANQGSEA, per germline. Written as DNA, the CDR3 is TGCAGCGGTCGGGACTTCAGCTCCTACAATGGGCAGTTCTTC. Protein: CSGRDFSSYNGQFF.

The genes are TRBV7-9 and TRBJ2-7; 10 bases agree with TRBD2. CDR3 size: 12 residues. The germline V gene encodes CDR1 SEHNR and CDR2 FQNEAQ (reference sequence). After removal of 1 base from V and 11 bases from J, the junction contained 2 bases not matched to a gene. The chain's CDR3 is CASSLGGTSEYF. CDR3 DNA sequence: TGTGCCAGCAGCTTAGGGGGGACTAGCGAGTACTTC.

The rearrangement links TRBV19 to TRBJ1-1; TRBD1 agrees at 8 bases. The V gene's germline CDR1 is LNHDA and CDR2 SQIVND (reference sequence). With 5 bases clipped from V and 5 bases from J, the junction kept 13 bases outside the gene matches. The CDR3 contains 16 residues. This chain's CDR3 is CASSPRDRLKGTEAFF. Here the CDR3 DNA reads TGTGCCAGTAGTCCCCGGGACAGGCTGAAGGGGACTGAAGCTTTCTTT.

This clone was seen more than once but under ten times. The gene calls are TRBV7-8 and TRBJ1-1; 9 bases are shared with TRBD1. This CDR3 is 14 amino acids long. The trim removed 1 base at V and 10 bases at J, leaving 7 bases unmatched. Germline CDR1 SGHVS, CDR2 FQNEAQ. The DNA for the CDR3 is TGTGCCAGCAGCTTAGGTCGTACAGGGGGCCCAGCTTTCTTT. Protein sequence: CASSLGRTGGPAFF.

The count of this clone is one. The chain links TRBV7-3 to TRBJ1-2; unclear D gene. This CDR3 has 14 amino acids. Trimming took off 0 bases at V and 4 bases at J, with 9 bases between the two ends. Germline assignment: CDR1 SGHTA and CDR2 FQGTGA. Written as DNA, the CDR3 is TGTGCCAGCAGCTTAACTCCGGCGGGCTATGGCTACACCTTC. Translation gives CASSLTPAGYGYTF.